What follows describes a single TCR beta chain. TCRdb re-called the RT-PCR reads through MiXCR, storing one row per CDR3 protein. The sample records approximately 720,000 distinct CDR3 sequences, more than 13% being singletons. This CDR3 contains 17 residues. CDR1 SGHRS and CDR2 YFSETQ come from the germline V gene. The chain is built from TRBV5-1 and TRBJ2-5; 15 bases map to TRBD2. The origin of this receptor is a female donor in good health, serving as a healthy control. Material: memory CD4+ T cells from blood. The CDR3 sequence is CVSSSGLAGGNQETQYF. CDR3 in DNA: TGCGTTAGCAGCAGCGGACTAGCGGGAGGGAACCAAGAGACCCAGTACTTC.